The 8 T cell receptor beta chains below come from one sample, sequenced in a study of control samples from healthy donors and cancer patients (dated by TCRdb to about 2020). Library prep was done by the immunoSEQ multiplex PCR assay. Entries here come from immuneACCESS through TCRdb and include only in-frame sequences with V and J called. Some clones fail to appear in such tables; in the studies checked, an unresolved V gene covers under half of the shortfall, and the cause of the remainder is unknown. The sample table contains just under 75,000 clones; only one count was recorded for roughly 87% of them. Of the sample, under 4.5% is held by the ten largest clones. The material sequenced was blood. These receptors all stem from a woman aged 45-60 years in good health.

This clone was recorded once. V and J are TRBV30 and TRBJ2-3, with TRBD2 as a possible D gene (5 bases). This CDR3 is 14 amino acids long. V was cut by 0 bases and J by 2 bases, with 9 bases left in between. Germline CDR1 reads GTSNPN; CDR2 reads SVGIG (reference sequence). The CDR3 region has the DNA TGTGCCTGGAGTGTTTTCGGGAACACAGATACGCAGTATTTT. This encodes CAWSVFGNTDTQYF.

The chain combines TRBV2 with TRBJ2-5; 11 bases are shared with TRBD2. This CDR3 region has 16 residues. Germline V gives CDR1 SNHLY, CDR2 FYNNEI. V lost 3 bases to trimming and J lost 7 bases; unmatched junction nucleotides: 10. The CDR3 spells CASSETATSGTGTQYF. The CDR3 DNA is TGTGCCAGCAGTGAGACGGCGACTAGCGGGACAGGGACCCAGTACTTC.

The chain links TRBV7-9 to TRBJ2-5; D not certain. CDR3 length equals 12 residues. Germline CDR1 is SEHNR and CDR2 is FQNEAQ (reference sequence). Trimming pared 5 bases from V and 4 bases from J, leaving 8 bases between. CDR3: CASSRAPETQYF. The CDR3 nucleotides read TGTGCCAGCAGCCGCGCCCCAGAGACCCAGTACTTC.

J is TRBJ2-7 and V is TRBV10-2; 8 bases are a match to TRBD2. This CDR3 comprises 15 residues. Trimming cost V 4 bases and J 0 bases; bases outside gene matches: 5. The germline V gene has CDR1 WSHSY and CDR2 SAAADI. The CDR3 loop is CASSAIAGRSYEQYF. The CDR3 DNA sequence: TGCGCCAGCAGTGCTATAGCGGGACGCTCCTACGAGCAGTACTTC.

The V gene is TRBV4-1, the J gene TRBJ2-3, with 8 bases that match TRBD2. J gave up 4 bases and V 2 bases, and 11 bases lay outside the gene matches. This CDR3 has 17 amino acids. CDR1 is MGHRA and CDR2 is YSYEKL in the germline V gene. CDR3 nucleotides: TGCGCCAGCAGCCAATTTTTTAGCGGGAACGGGGCAGATACGCAGTATTTT. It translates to CASSQFFSGNGADTQYF.

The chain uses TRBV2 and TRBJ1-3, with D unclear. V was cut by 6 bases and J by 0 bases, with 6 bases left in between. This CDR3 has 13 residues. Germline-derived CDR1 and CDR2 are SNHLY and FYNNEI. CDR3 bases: TGTGCCAGCAGACCCCACTCTGGAAACACCATATATTTT. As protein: CASRPHSGNTIYF.

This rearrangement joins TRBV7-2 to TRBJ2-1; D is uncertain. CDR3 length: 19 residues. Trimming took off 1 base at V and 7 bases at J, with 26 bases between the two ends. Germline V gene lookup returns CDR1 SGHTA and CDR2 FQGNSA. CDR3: CASSLDGPKPYETENEQFF. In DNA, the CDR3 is TGTGCCAGCAGCTTAGATGGCCCCAAGCCGTACGAGACGGAGAATGAGCAGTTCTTC.

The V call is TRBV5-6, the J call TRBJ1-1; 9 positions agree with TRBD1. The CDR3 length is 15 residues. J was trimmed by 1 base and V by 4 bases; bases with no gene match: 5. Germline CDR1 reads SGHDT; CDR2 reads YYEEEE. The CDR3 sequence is CASSDRGKGNTEAFF. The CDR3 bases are TGTGCCAGCAGCGACAGGGGGAAGGGGAACACTGAAGCTTTCTTT.